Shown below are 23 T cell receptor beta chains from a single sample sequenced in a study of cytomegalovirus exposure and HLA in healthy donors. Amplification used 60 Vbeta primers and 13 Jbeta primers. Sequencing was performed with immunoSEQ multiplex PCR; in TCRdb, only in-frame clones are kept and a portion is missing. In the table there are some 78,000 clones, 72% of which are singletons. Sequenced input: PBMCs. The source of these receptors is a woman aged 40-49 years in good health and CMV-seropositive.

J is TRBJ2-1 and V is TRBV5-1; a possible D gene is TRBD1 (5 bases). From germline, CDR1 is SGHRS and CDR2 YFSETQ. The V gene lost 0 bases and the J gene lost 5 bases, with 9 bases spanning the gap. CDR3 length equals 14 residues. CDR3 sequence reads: CASSLGQGNNEQFF. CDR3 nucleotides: TGCGCCAGCAGCTTGGGGCAGGGCAACAATGAGCAGTTCTTC.

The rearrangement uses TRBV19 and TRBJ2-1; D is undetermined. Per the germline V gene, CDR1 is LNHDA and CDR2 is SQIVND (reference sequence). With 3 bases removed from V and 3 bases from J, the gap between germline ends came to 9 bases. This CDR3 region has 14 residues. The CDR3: CASSISLLYNEQFF. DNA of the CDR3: TGTGCCAGTAGTATCTCCCTCCTCTACAATGAGCAGTTCTTC.

Here the CDR3 DNA reads TGTGCCAGCAGTTACGTCAGGGACACAGATACGCAGTATTTT. Its translation is CASSYVRDTDTQYF. The J gene is TRBJ2-3, the V gene TRBV6-6; tentatively, D is TRBD1 (5 bases). V lost 2 bases to trimming and J lost 2 bases, with 8 bases between them. The CDR3 runs to 14 residues. The V gene's germline CDR1 is MNHNY and CDR2 SVGAGI (reference sequence).

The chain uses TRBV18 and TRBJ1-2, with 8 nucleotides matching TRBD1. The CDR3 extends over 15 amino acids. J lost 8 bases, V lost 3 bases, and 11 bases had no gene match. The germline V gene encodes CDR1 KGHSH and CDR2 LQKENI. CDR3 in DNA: TGTGCCAGCTCACCTAATACAAGGACAGGGATCGGCTACACCTTC. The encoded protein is CASSPNTRTGIGYTF. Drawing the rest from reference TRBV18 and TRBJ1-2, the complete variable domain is NAGVMQNPRHLVRRRGQEARLRCSPMKGHSHVYWYRQLPEEGLKFMVYLQKENIIDESGMPKERFSAEFPKEGPSILRIQQVVRGDSAAYFCASSPNTRTGIGYTFGSGTRLTVV.

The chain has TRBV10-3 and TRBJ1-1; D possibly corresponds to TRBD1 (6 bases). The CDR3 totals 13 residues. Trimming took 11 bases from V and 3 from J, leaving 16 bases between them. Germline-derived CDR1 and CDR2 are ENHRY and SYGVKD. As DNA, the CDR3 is TGTGCCCGAAGAGGACAGTATGACACTGAAGCTTTCTTT. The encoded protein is CARRGQYDTEAFF.

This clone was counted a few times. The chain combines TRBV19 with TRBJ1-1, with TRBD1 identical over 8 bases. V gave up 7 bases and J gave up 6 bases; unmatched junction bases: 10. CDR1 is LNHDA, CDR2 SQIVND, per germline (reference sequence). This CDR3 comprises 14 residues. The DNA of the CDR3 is TGTGCCAGTATCAAATTTACAGGGGGAGCTGAAGCTTTCTTT. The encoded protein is CASIKFTGGAEAFF.

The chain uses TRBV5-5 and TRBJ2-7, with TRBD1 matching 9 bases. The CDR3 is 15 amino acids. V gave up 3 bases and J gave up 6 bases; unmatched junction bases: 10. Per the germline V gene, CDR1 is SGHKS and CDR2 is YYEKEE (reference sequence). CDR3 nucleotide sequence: TGTGCCAGCAGCTCCAGGACAGGGGTATTCGCCGAGCAGTACTTC. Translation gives CASSSRTGVFAEQYF.

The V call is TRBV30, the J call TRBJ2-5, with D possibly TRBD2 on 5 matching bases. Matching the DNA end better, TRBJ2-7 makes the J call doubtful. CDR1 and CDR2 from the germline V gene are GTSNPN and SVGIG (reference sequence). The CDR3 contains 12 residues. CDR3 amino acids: CAWSLGSYEQYF. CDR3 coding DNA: TGTGCCTGGAGCCTAGGGAGTTACGAGCAGTACTTC.

CDR3 sequence reads: CASTPGTSGSGETQYF. The CDR3 coding sequence is TGCGCCAGCACACCCGGGACTAGCGGGAGTGGGGAGACCCAGTACTTC. The chain has TRBV5-1 and TRBJ2-5, with 14 bases that match TRBD2. Germline CDR1 SGHRS, CDR2 YFSETQ. CDR3 length equals 16 residues. V was clipped by 6 bases and J by 5 bases; unmatched bases: 9.

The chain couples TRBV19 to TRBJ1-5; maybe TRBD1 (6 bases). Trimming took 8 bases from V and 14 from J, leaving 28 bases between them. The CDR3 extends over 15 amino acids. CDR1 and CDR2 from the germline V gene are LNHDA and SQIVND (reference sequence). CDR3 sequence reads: CASQKGITGYPPEHF. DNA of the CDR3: TGTGCCAGTCAAAAAGGGATAACAGGGTACCCACCTGAGCATTTT.

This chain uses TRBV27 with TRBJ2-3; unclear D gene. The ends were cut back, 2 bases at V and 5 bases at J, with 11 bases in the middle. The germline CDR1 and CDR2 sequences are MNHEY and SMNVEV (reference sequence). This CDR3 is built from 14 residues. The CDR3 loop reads CASSLGGVQDTQYF. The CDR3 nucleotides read TGTGCCAGCAGTTTAGGCGGAGTTCAAGATACGCAGTATTTT.

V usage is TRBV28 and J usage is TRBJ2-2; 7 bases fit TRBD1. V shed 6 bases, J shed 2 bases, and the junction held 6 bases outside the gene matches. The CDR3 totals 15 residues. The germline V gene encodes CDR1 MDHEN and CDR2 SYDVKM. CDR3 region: CASSSGTVNTGELFF. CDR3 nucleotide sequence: TGTGCCAGCAGCTCCGGGACAGTTAACACCGGGGAGCTGTTTTTT. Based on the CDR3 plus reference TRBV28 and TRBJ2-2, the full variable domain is DVKVTQSSRYLVKRTGEKVFLECVQDMDHENMFWYRQDPGLGLRLIYFSYDVKMKEKGDIPEGYSVSREKKERFSLILESASTNQTSMYLCASSSGTVNTGELFFGEGSRLTVL.

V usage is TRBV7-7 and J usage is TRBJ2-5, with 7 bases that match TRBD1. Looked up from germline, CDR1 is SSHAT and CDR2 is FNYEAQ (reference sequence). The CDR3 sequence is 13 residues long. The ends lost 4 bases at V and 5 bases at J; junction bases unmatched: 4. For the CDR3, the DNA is TGTGCCAGCAGCTCCGGACAGGTGGAGACCCAGTACTTC. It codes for CASSSGQVETQYF.

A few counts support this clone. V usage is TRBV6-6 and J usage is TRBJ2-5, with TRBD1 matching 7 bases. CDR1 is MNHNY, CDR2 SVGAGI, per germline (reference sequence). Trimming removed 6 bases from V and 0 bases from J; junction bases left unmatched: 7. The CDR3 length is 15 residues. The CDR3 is CASRLTGIYQETQYF. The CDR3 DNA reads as TGTGCCAGCAGATTGACAGGGATATACCAAGAGACCCAGTACTTC.

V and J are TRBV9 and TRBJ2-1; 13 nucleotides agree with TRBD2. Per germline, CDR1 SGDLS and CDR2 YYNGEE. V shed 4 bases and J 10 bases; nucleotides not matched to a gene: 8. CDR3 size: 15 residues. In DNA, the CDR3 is TGTGCCAGCAGCAAGACTAGCGGGGGGATATGGGAGCAGTTCTTC. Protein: CASSKTSGGIWEQFF. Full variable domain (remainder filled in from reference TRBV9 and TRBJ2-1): DSGVTQTPKHLITATGQRVTLRCSPRSGDLSVYWYQQSLDQGLQFLIQYYNGEERAKGNILERFSAQQFPDLHSELNLSSLELGDSALYFCASSKTSGGIWEQFFGPGTRLTVL.

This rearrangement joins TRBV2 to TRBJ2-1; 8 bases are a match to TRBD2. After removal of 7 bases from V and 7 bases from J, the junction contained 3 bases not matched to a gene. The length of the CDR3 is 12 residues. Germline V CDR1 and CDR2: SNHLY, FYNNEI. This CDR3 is CASNRLANEQFF. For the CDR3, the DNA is TGTGCCAGCAACAGACTAGCGAATGAGCAGTTCTTC. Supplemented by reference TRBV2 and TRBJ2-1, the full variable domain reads EPEVTQTPSHQVTQMGQEVILRCVPISNHLYFYWYRQILGQKVEFLVSFYNNEISEKSEIFDDQFSVERPDGSNFTLKIRSTKLEDSAMYFCASNRLANEQFFGPGTRLTVL.

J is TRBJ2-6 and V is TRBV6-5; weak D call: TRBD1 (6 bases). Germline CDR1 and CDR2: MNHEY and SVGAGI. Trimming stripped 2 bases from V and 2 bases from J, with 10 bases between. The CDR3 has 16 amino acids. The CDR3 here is CASSYGRGAGANVLTF. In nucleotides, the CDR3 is TGTGCCAGCAGTTACGGCAGGGGAGCTGGGGCCAACGTCCTGACTTTC.

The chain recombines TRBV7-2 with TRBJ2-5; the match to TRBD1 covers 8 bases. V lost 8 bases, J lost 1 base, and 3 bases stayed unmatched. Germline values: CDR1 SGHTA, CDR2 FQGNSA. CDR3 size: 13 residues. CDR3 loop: CASARGLQETQYF. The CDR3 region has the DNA TGTGCCAGCGCCAGGGGGCTCCAAGAGACCCAGTACTTC.

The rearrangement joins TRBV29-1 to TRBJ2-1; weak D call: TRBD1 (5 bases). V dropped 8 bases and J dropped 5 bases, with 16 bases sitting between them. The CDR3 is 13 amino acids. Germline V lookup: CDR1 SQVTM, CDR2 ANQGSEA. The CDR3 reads CSTRVFQHNEQFF. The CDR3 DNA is TGCAGCACCAGGGTATTTCAGCACAATGAGCAGTTCTTC.

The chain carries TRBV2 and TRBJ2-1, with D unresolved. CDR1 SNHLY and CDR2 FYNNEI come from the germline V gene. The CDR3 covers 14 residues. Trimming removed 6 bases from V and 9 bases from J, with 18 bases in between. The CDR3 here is CASSHSDPASEQFF. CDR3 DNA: TGTGCCAGCAGCCACTCAGACCCAGCGTCTGAGCAGTTCTTC.

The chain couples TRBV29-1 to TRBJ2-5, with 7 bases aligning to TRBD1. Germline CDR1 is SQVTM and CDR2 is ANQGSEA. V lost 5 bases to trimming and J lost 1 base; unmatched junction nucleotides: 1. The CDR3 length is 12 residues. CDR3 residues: CSVNRGQETQYF. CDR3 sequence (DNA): TGCAGCGTTAACAGGGGCCAAGAGACCCAGTACTTC.

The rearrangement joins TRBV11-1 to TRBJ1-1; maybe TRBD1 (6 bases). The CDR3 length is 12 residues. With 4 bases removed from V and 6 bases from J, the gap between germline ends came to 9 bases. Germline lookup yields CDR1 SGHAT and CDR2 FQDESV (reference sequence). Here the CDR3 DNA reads TGTGCCAGCAGCTCCAACAGGGCTGAAGCTTTCTTT. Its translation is CASSSNRAEAFF.

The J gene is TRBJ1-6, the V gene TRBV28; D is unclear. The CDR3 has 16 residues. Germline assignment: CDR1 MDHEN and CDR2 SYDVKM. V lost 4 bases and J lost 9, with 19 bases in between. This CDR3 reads CASSSLLEGFGSPLHF. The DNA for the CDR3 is TGTGCCAGCAGTTCCCTGTTGGAGGGATTTGGTTCACCCCTCCACTTT.